This T cell receptor beta chain was profiled in a study of shared clonotypes between healthy human individuals. Whole-study context: Donor composition was a couple of women and a few men, aged 18 to 49.

CD8 cells regarded as naive lacked CD45RO, were positively chosen for CCR7, and omitted terminally differentiated effector memory CD45RA+ cells. Assay: immunoSEQ multiplex PCR; the TCRdb copy retains only in-frame clones and omits some. The profile covers about 680,000 clones, with roughly 94% appearing a single time and roughly 22% taken by the ten largest. Study results and limitations: Among several donors, approximately 5% of naive CD4 clonotypes were found in common. Clonotypes which were not shared had lower generation probabilities than clonotypes that all four donors shared. The authors sampled blood alone, and tissue repertoires likely differ.

V lost 3 bases and J 0 bases, leaving 21 bases between the germline ends. This CDR3 has 20 amino acids. Germline CDR1 and CDR2: LNHDA and SQIVND (reference sequence). In the case of this clone: Its antigen is undetermined.

Sequences were obtained from naive CD8+ T cells sorted from blood. V is TRBV19 and J is TRBJ2-6, with no clear D. This TCR was sampled from a man aged 25-45 years in good health. The CDR3 spells CASSIVLGAAASSGANVLTF. CDR3 in DNA: TGTGCCAGTAGTATTGTTCTCGGCGCGGCGGCTAGCTCTGGGGCCAACGTCCTGACTTTC.